This TCR beta chain was sequenced in a study of OX40 agonist ivuxolimab in advanced cancers. Profiled with immunoSEQ multiplex PCR; TCRdb holds only in-frame clones, not every one. The sample shows 91,000 or so clones, approximately 94% of them seen only once. The CDR3 sequence is 12 residues long. Trimming at V came to 3 bases and at J to 5 bases, leaving 2 bases not matched to a gene. Per germline, CDR1 GTSNPN and CDR2 SVGIG (reference sequence). This TCR was recovered from an adult with an advanced solid tumor such as melanoma, head and neck, liver or kidney cancer. The chain employs TRBV30 and TRBJ2-3; TRBD2 matches 7 bases. This specimen consisted of CD4+ or CD8+ T cells sorted from blood, obtained in a trial of the OX40 agonist ivuxolimab. The DNA for the CDR3 is TGTGCCTGGAGCCCGGGGGGAGATACGCAGTATTTT. Its protein product is CAWSPGGDTQYF.